These 25 T cell receptor beta chains came from one sample sequenced in a study of patients and donors after allogeneic stem cell transplantation. A single record per CDR3 protein comes from TCRdb applying MiXCR to the RT-PCR reads. The repertoire holds approximately 90,000 distinct CDR3 sequences, with 4% to 5% as singletons. Specimen: blood, either unsorted or a sorted T cell fraction (not recorded which). The receptors originated from a human donor who was either an allogeneic HSCT recipient or a stem cell or donor lymphocyte infusion donor (not recorded which). It is not recorded whose cells these are; they may come from a transplant donor.

This clonotype was counted between two and nine times. The rearrangement uses TRBV6-5 and TRBJ2-1; no firm D call. The V and J ends lost 2 bases and 3 bases respectively, with 5 bases between them. CDR1 and CDR2 (germline): MNHEY, SVGAGI. CDR3 length: 13 amino acids. CDR3 region: CASSYDRYNEQFF. CDR3 sequence (DNA): TGTGCCAGCAGTTACGACCGCTACAATGAGCAGTTCTTC.

This clonotype was seen at least ten times. This chain uses TRBV7-6 with TRBJ1-1; D unclear. This CDR3 comprises 13 residues. The V end lost 5 bases, the J end lost 2 bases, and 9 bases lay between the germline ends. CDR1 and CDR2 from the germline V gene are SGHVS and FNYEAQ. The CDR3 bases are TGTGCCAGCAGCCCAAAAGCTAACACTGAAGCTTTCTTT. This encodes CASSPKANTEAFF.

This clonotype was picked up many times. The chain recombines TRBV7-8 with TRBJ1-5; possibly TRBD1 for D (5 bases). Germline loops: CDR1 SGHVS, CDR2 FQNEAQ. The CDR3 spans 15 residues. V gave up 4 bases and J gave up 5 bases, with 15 bases separating them. CDR3 nucleotide sequence: TGTGCCAGCAGCTCTGGGGACTCCTTGTATCAGCCCCAGCATTTT. It codes for CASSSGDSLYQPQHF.

This clonotype was seen many times. The chain combines TRBV7-9 with TRBJ1-1, with D possibly TRBD1 on 5 matching bases. Germline V lookup: CDR1 SEHNR, CDR2 FQNEAQ (reference sequence). The CDR3 has 14 residues. V gave up 1 base and J gave up 5 bases, with 11 bases separating them. The CDR3 DNA reads TGTGCCAGCAGCTTAGAGGGGACTCGAACTGAAGCTTTCTTT. It codes for CASSLEGTRTEAFF. Combining the CDR3 with reference TRBV7-9 and TRBJ1-1 gives the whole variable domain DTGVSQNPRHKITKRGQNVTFRCDPISEHNRLYWYRQTLGQGPEFLTYFQNEAQLEKSRLLSDRFSAERPKGSFSTLEIQRTEQGDSAMYLCASSLEGTRTEAFFGQGTRLTVV.

The table lists this clonotype with a few counts. DNA for the CDR3: TGTGCCAGCAGCAACAGGGGGCGACAAGAGACCCAGTACTTC. As protein: CASSNRGRQETQYF. The V call is TRBV28, the J call TRBJ2-5, with TRBD1 identical over 9 bases. CDR3 length: 14 residues. V was pared by 6 bases and J by 2 bases, with 4 bases of the junction left unmatched. Per germline, CDR1 MDHEN and CDR2 SYDVKM. The whole variable domain, remainder taken from reference TRBV28 and TRBJ2-5, is DVKVTQSSRYLVKRTGEKVFLECVQDMDHENMFWYRQDPGLGLRLIYFSYDVKMKEKGDIPEGYSVSREKKERFSLILESASTNQTSMYLCASSNRGRQETQYFGPGTRLLVL.

This clonotype was observed at least ten times. The chain recombines TRBV18 with TRBJ1-1; D is possibly TRBD1 (6 bases). Trimming cost V 2 bases and J 4 bases, with 11 bases left between them. The CDR3 length is 14 residues. CDR1 KGHSH and CDR2 LQKENI come from the germline V gene. CDR3 in DNA: TGTGCCAGCTCACCAACAACACAGGGCACTGAAGCTTTCTTT. It translates to CASSPTTQGTEAFF.

This clonotype was picked up a small number of times. The J gene is TRBJ1-1, the V gene TRBV5-6, with 7 bases lining up with TRBD1. V was pared by 3 bases and J by 11 bases, with 10 bases of the junction left unmatched. The CDR3 runs to 13 residues. Germline assignment: CDR1 SGHDT and CDR2 YYEEEE. The CDR3 bases are TGTGCCAGCAGCTCGGACAGGCTCAATGGCGCTTTCTTT. As protein: CASSSDRLNGAFF. Supplemented by reference TRBV5-6 and TRBJ1-1, the full variable domain reads DAGVTQSPTHLIKTRGQQVTLRCSPKSGHDTVSWYQQALGQGPQFIFQYYEEEERQRGNFPDRFSGHQFPNYSSELNVNALLLGDSALYLCASSSDRLNGAFFGQGTRLTVV.

This clonotype was counted at least ten times. This chain links TRBV11-2 with TRBJ2-1; 9 bases line up with TRBD2. V lost 2 bases to trimming and J lost 2 bases; unmatched junction nucleotides: 10. The CDR3 has 18 residues. CDR1 SGHAT and CDR2 FQNNGV come from the germline V gene. The CDR3 region is CASSLIRSGGGAYNEQFF. CDR3 nucleotide sequence: TGTGCCAGCAGCTTAATTAGATCCGGCGGGGGGGCCTACAATGAGCAGTTCTTC.

This clonotype was observed at least ten times. V gene TRBV4-2 combines with J gene TRBJ2-1; D possibly corresponds to TRBD2 (6 bases). Trimming removed 0 bases at V and 6 bases at J, with 12 bases between. Germline lookup yields CDR1 LGHNA and CDR2 YNFKEQ. The CDR3 contains 15 residues. CDR3 loop: CASSQEGTSPNEQFF. The CDR3 bases are TGTGCCAGCAGCCAAGAAGGAACTAGCCCCAATGAGCAGTTCTTC.

J is TRBJ2-5 and V is TRBV18, with TRBD2 matching 9 bases. Germline V gene lookup returns CDR1 KGHSH and CDR2 LQKENI. Germline trimming cut 5 bases from V and 1 base from J; bases unmatched to any gene: 5. This CDR3 spans 15 amino acids. CDR3 region: CASSSWTSAQETQYF. DNA for the CDR3: TGTGCCAGCTCATCCTGGACTAGCGCCCAAGAGACCCAGTACTTC.

This clonotype has a count of ten or more. This chain connects TRBV2 to TRBJ2-7, with unresolved D. CDR3 length: 11 residues. V lost 7 bases to trimming and J lost 3 bases, with 7 bases between them. The germline V gene encodes CDR1 SNHLY and CDR2 FYNNEI. The CDR3 protein is CASNYHYEQYF. The CDR3 region has the DNA TGTGCCAGCAACTATCACTACGAGCAGTACTTC.

This sequence joins TRBV11-2 and TRBJ2-2; D possibly matches TRBD1 or TRBD2 (5 bases each). Trimming stripped 8 bases from V and 3 bases from J, with 28 bases between. The CDR3 totals 19 residues. Germline CDR1 reads SGHAT; CDR2 reads FQNNGV. The CDR3 protein is CASPAGRGRRYTDTGELFF. Here the CDR3 DNA reads TGTGCCAGCCCAGCCGGTCGGGGACGACGGTATACGGACACCGGGGAGCTGTTTTTT.

This clonotype was observed a handful of times. Written as DNA, the CDR3 is TGTGCCAGCAGTTTAGGGGGGTCCTTGGGCAGTCAGCCCCAGCATTTT. It translates to CASSLGGSLGSQPQHF. The V call is TRBV27, the J call TRBJ1-5; D perhaps matches TRBD1 (5 bases). Germline CDR1 MNHEY, CDR2 SMNVEV (reference sequence). The CDR3 sequence is 16 residues long. Deletions cut 2 bases from V and 6 bases from J, with 17 bases between.

This clonotype was recorded at least ten times. CDR3: CASSQGQGEQFF. The CDR3 bases are TGTGCCAGCAGCCAAGGACAGGGCGAGCAGTTCTTC. This chain joins TRBV12-3 or TRBV12-4 and TRBJ2-1; TRBD1 agrees at 8 bases. The CDR3 is 12 amino acids. Losses at the gene ends were 6 bases for V and 10 bases for J; bases not matched to a gene: 5.

This clonotype turned up a few times. The V and J genes are TRBV2 and TRBJ2-1; no firm D call. Germline assignment: CDR1 SNHLY and CDR2 FYNNEI. V was cut by 4 bases and J by 7 bases, with 5 bases left in between. This CDR3 is 11 amino acids long. This CDR3 is CASSGGNEQFF. CDR3 DNA: TGTGCCAGCAGTGGGGGTAATGAGCAGTTCTTC. Full variable domain (outside the CDR3, taken from reference TRBV2 and TRBJ2-1): EPEVTQTPSHQVTQMGQEVILRCVPISNHLYFYWYRQILGQKVEFLVSFYNNEISEKSEIFDDQFSVERPDGSNFTLKIRSTKLEDSAMYFCASSGGNEQFFGPGTRLTVL.

In this sample, this clonotype turned up many times. The J gene is TRBJ1-2, the V gene TRBV11-2; TRBD1 might be the D (6 bases). The germline CDR1 and CDR2 sequences are SGHAT and FQNNGV. The CDR3 consists of 14 residues. V gave up 4 bases and J gave up 6 bases, with 15 bases separating them. The chain's CDR3 is CASSSQQGGHGYTF. The CDR3, as DNA: TGTGCCAGCAGCTCTCAACAGGGTGGCCATGGCTACACCTTC.

This clonotype was seen ten or more times. The rearrangement uses TRBV4-1 and TRBJ1-2; weak D call: TRBD1 (6 bases). Deletions cut 0 bases from V and 10 bases from J, with 12 bases between. This CDR3 spans 13 amino acids. The germline gives CDR1 MGHRA, CDR2 YSYEKL. The DNA for the CDR3 is TGCGCCAGCAGCCAAGAAGTGGACAGCTCCTACACCTTC. Amino acid sequence: CASSQEVDSSYTF.

This clonotype has a count of ten or more. This CDR3 reads CASSPEPGLAVGTQYF. CDR3 sequence (DNA): TGCGCCAGCAGTCCTGAGCCGGGACTCGCAGTGGGTACGCAGTATTTT. The V and J genes are TRBV10-1 and TRBJ2-3, with D possibly TRBD2 on 6 matching bases. The V gene's germline CDR1 is WNHNN and CDR2 SYGVQD (reference sequence). V lost 5 bases and J lost 8, with 23 bases in between. This CDR3 comprises 16 residues.

There are many counts of this clonotype. This chain uses TRBV18 with TRBJ2-2; D unclear. V was trimmed by 3 bases and J by 9 bases, leaving 5 bases between them. The CDR3 covers 11 residues. Germline CDR1 is KGHSH and CDR2 is LQKENI. Here the CDR3 reads CASSPARELFF. In DNA form, the CDR3 reads TGTGCCAGCTCACCGGCTCGGGAGCTGTTTTTT.

This clonotype has more than one count but fewer than ten. The chain employs TRBV7-2 and TRBJ2-3; D call uncertain. This CDR3 has 13 amino acids. The V gene's germline CDR1 is SGHTA and CDR2 FQGNSA. V lost 6 bases to trimming and J lost 6 bases, with 13 bases between them. CDR3 loop: CASSANNGDTQYF. The CDR3 DNA reads TGTGCCAGCAGTGCGAATAATGGGGATACGCAGTATTTT.

About this clonotype itself: The conserved closing phenylalanine or tryptophan is absent in this CDR3, likely reflecting a read error. The V gene is TRBV20-1, the J gene TRBJ2-4; 13 positions match TRBD2. Germline loops: CDR1 DFQATT, CDR2 SNEGSKA (reference sequence). V dropped 6 bases and J dropped 0; count of bases not matched to a gene: 8. The CDR3 extends over 17 amino acids. As DNA, the CDR3 is TGCAGTGCCCCTGGACTAGCGGGAGTAGGAGCCAAAAACATTCAGTACATC. Its protein product is CSAPGLAGVGAKNIQYI.

This clonotype was counted a few times. The chain joins TRBV20-1 to TRBJ1-1, with D perhaps matching TRBD1 (5 bases). The germline CDR1 and CDR2 sequences are DFQATT and SNEGSKA (reference sequence). The ends were cut back, 1 base at V and 13 bases at J, with 10 bases in the middle. The length of the CDR3 is 10 residues. The CDR3 sequence is CSARAGGVFF. The CDR3, as DNA: TGCAGTGCTAGAGCCGGGGGGGTTTTCTTT.

This clonotype came up many times. This rearrangement joins TRBV11-2 to TRBJ2-3; the match to TRBD2 covers 7 bases. CDR1 SGHAT and CDR2 FQNNGV come from the germline V gene. The trim removed 1 base at V and 2 bases at J, leaving 3 bases unmatched. This CDR3 comprises 15 residues. The chain's CDR3 is CASSLGGSPTDTQYF. The CDR3, as DNA: TGTGCCAGCAGCTTAGGCGGGAGTCCCACAGATACGCAGTATTTT.

In its sample, this clonotype was seen many times. The chain has TRBV10-3 and TRBJ1-2, with D possibly matching TRBD1 (5 bases). V lost 1 base and J lost 3, with 9 bases in between. Germline V gene data show CDR1 as ENHRY and CDR2 as SYGVKD. CDR3 length equals 14 residues. CDR3 region: CAISEFGGDYGYTF. CDR3 in DNA: TGTGCCATCAGTGAGTTCGGGGGTGACTATGGCTACACCTTC.

This clonotype was counted many times. The chain links TRBV20-1 to TRBJ2-5; 13 bases fit TRBD2. The CDR3 is 15 amino acids. CDR1 is DFQATT and CDR2 is SNEGSKA in the germline V gene (reference sequence). The V and J ends lost 5 bases and 4 bases, in that order; junction bases with no gene match: 7. The DNA of the CDR3 is TGCAGTGCTGTACCACTAGCGGGGGGGCTAGAGACCCAGTACTTC. Protein: CSAVPLAGGLETQYF.